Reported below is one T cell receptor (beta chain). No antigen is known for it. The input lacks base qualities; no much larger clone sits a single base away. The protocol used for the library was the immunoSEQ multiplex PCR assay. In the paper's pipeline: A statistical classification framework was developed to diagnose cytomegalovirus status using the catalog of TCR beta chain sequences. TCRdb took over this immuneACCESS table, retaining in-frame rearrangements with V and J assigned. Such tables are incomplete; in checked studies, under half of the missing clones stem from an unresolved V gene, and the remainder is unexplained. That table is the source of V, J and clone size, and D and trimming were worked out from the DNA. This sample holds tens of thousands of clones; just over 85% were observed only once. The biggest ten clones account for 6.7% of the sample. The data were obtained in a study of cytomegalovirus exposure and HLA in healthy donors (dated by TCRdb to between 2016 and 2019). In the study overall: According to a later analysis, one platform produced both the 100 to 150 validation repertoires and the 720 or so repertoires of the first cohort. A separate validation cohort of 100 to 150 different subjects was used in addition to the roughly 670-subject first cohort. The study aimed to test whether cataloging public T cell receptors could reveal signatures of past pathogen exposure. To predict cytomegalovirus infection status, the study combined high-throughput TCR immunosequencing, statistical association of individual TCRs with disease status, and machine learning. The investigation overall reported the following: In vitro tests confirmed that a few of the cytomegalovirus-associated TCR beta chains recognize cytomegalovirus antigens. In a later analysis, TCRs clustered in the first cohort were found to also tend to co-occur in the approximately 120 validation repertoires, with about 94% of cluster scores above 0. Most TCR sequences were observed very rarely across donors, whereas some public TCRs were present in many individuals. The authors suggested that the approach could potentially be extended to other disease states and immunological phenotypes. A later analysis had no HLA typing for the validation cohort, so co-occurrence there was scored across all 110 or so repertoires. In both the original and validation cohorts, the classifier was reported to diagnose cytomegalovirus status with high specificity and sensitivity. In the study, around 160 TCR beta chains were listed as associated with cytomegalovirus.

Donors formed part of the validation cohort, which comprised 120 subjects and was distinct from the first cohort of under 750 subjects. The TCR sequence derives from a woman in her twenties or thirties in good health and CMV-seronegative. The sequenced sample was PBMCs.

The CDR3 region: CASGPGQGNTEAFF. The sequenced DNA: TGTGCTAGTGGTCCAGGACAGGGAAACACTGAAGCTTTCTTT. The rearranged segments are TRBV12-5 and TRBJ1-1; 8 central bases correspond to TRBD1. For CDR1 and CDR2, the germline V gene lists LGHNT and FRNRAP. From the cysteine through the phenylalanine, the CDR3 covers 14 amino acids. The kept DNA is CDR3 alone, 42 bases in frame from the first base. V is trimmed back by 5 bases and J by 2 bases, and the junction contains 4 bases that no gene match accounts for.